This T cell receptor (beta chain) was identified during a study of breast tumors, draining lymph nodes, adjacent tissues. Study findings and constraints: Compared with basal-like, luminal-like tumors shared significantly more repertoire with nontumor tissue. Tumors had less TCR diversity than lymph nodes, more than nontumor tissue.

The CDR3 consists of 14 residues. The V and J ends lost 9 bases and 2 bases, in that order; junction bases with no gene match: 5. CDR1 and CDR2 from the germline V gene are MNHEY and SVGAGI. In TCRdb, the multiplex PCR reads were re-called with MiXCR into one record per CDR3 protein. In the table there are about 20,000 distinct CDR3 sequences, under 75% of which are singletons. This clonotype was counted only a few times. The antigen remains unidentified. This chain connects TRBV6-5 to TRBJ2-5; 11 bases align to TRBD2. This receptor was identified in a female donor with breast cancer. Some clones in this sample may be carry-over from other donors' samples. The sample consisted of breast tumor tissue. As DNA, the CDR3 is TGTGCCAGAAGACTAGCGGGAAATCAAGAGACCCAGTACTTC. This sequence encodes CARRLAGNQETQYF.